This TCR beta chain was captured by sequencing in a study of cytomegalovirus exposure and HLA in healthy donors. Study-level points and caveats: Owing to their indistinguishability, certain V segments, notably TRBV6-2 and TRBV6-3, were excluded. The study found most TCR sequences rare, yet found some public TCRs in many donors. Roughly even sequencing depth across donors was the assumption behind the presence/absence analyses. The HLA-A and HLA-B alleles of most subjects were reportedly predicted accurately from TCR beta sequences.

For this clone: What it binds is not known.

Germline V gives CDR1 SGHRS, CDR2 YFSETQ. The CDR3 has 14 residues. After removal of 7 bases from V and 0 bases from J, the junction contained 3 bases not matched to a gene. Primers: 60 Vbeta forward and 13 Jbeta reverse. Using immunoSEQ multiplex PCR, the repertoire was profiled, and TCRdb retains in-frame clones only, with some absent. This table holds roughly 160,000 clones, roughly 83% found once. The specimen was PBMCs. The gene calls are TRBV5-1 and TRBJ2-2; 7 positions match TRBD1. This TCR was recovered from a man between 25 and 39 years old in good health and CMV-seronegative. CDR3 in DNA: TGCGCCAGCTTAGGGACAGCGAACACCGGGGAGCTGTTTTTT. The encoded protein is CASLGTANTGELFF.